A single sample is the source of the 12 T cell receptor beta chains below, sequenced in a study of shared clonotypes between healthy human individuals. The data were produced by immunoSEQ multiplex PCR, yet TCRdb's version contains in-frame clones alone and is incomplete. The data show roughly 1.5 million clones, nearly 99% seen once. Sequencing input: naive CD4+ T cells sorted from blood. Subset of the sample: CD45RA+ positively selected. The receptors derive from a man aged 25 to 40 in good health.

The chain employs TRBV10-3 and TRBJ1-1; 10 nucleotides agree with TRBD1. CDR1 and CDR2 (germline): ENHRY, SYGVKD. There are 17 residues in the CDR3. The J segment lost 2 bases and the V segment lost 5 bases, leaving 11 bases of the junction unmatched. CDR3 loop: CAISSTGGWSDNTEAFF. For the CDR3, the DNA is TGTGCCATCAGTTCGACAGGGGGCTGGTCCGACAACACTGAAGCTTTCTTT.

This sequence joins TRBV28 and TRBJ1-5, with D unresolved. The length of the CDR3 is 16 residues. The germline V gene has CDR1 MDHEN and CDR2 SYDVKM. Trimming left V 5 bases short and J 3 bases short, with 17 bases between. This CDR3 is CASSIASRRYNQPQHF. The DNA for the CDR3 is TGTGCCAGCAGTATAGCATCAAGACGGTACAATCAGCCCCAGCATTTT.

This sequence joins TRBV9 and TRBJ2-1; D possibly corresponds to TRBD2 (5 bases). The length of the CDR3 is 14 residues. CDR1 and CDR2 (germline): SGDLS, YYNGEE. The ends were cut back, 2 bases at V and 5 bases at J, with 11 bases in the middle. CDR3 in amino acids: CASSVASRNNEQFF. CDR3 bases: TGTGCCAGCAGCGTGGCTAGCCGCAACAATGAGCAGTTCTTC.

The chain employs TRBV19 and TRBJ2-3, with TRBD1 matching over 8 bases. V lost 6 bases, J lost 0 bases, and 5 bases stayed unmatched. From germline, CDR1 is LNHDA and CDR2 SQIVND (reference sequence). This CDR3 is built from 15 residues. This chain's CDR3 is CASSPQGASTDTQYF. Written as DNA, the CDR3 is TGTGCCAGTAGCCCCCAGGGGGCCAGCACAGATACGCAGTATTTT.

This chain connects TRBV2 to TRBJ2-7; 9 positions match TRBD1. Germline CDR1 and CDR2: SNHLY and FYNNEI. CDR3 length: 15 residues. The ends lost 5 bases at V and 4 bases at J; junction bases unmatched: 9. CDR3 DNA: TGTGCCAGCAGTACCGGGACAGGGAGATCGTACGAGCAGTACTTC. It translates to CASSTGTGRSYEQYF.

The V gene is TRBV14, the J gene TRBJ2-7; D remains ambiguous. Looked up from germline, CDR1 is SGHDN and CDR2 is FVKESK. Trimming shortened V by 1 base and J by 3 bases, and 19 bases separated the two germline ends. The CDR3 length is 17 residues. The CDR3 DNA reads as TGTGCCAGCAGCCAAGCACCCCGCAAAGTTGGGATCTACGAGCAGTACTTC. Translation gives CASSQAPRKVGIYEQYF.

The chain is built from TRBV12-2 and TRBJ1-2. TRBV12-2 is an annotated pseudogene. There are 14 residues in the CDR3. CDR3 residues: CASRTTQGVRGYTF. The CDR3 DNA follows: TGTGCAAGTCGCACGACTCAGGGAGTGAGAGGCTACACCTTC.

The chain combines TRBV11-2 with TRBJ2-1; tentatively, D is TRBD1 (6 bases). CDR1 SGHAT and CDR2 FQNNGV come from the germline V gene. Between the trimmed V and J ends, which lost 2 bases and 6 bases, there was a span of 11 bases. The CDR3 is made up of 14 amino acids. DNA of the CDR3: TGTGCCAGCAGCTTAACCCGGACAGCCAATGAGCAGTTCTTC. This codes for CASSLTRTANEQFF.

V is TRBV5-1 and J is TRBJ1-1; D might be TRBD1 (6 bases). V shed 0 bases and J shed 12 bases, with 12 bases lying between them. Germline loops: CDR1 SGHRS, CDR2 YFSETQ. The CDR3 has 12 amino acids. In nucleotides, the CDR3 is TGCGCCAGCAGCTTGGCCGGGGGCAGACCTTTCTTT. As protein: CASSLAGGRPFF.

The rearrangement links TRBV19 to TRBJ1-5, with TRBD1 identical over 7 bases. CDR3 length: 17 amino acids. Germline V gene data show CDR1 as LNHDA and CDR2 as SQIVND (reference sequence). V shed 4 bases, J shed 0 bases, and the junction held 9 bases outside the gene matches. The CDR3 here is CASSRSGGPYSNQPQHF. CDR3 DNA sequence: TGTGCCAGTAGTAGGTCAGGGGGACCCTATAGCAATCAGCCCCAGCATTTT. The full variable domain, with the rest looked up from reference TRBV19 and TRBJ1-5, is DGGITQSPKYLFRKEGQNVTLSCEQNLNHDAMYWYRQDPGQGLRLIYYSQIVNDFQKGDIAEGYSVSREKKESFPLTVTSAQKNPTAFYLCASSRSGGPYSNQPQHFGDGTRLSIL.

This rearrangement joins TRBV5-4 to TRBJ2-3; TRBD1 matches at 8 bases. CDR3 length: 17 amino acids. CDR1 is SGHNT and CDR2 is YYREEE in the germline V gene (reference sequence). Trimming at V came to 0 bases and at J to 0 bases, leaving 6 bases not matched to a gene. The CDR3 spells CASSLGGTGRSTDTQYF. The DNA of the CDR3 is TGTGCCAGCAGCTTGGGTGGGACAGGACGTAGCACAGATACGCAGTATTTT.

The chain combines TRBV28 with TRBJ2-7; possibly TRBD1 or TRBD2 for D (7 bases each). Trimming removed 2 bases from V and 5 bases from J, with 16 bases in between. CDR1 is MDHEN and CDR2 is SYDVKM in the germline V gene. The CDR3 runs 15 residues. CDR3 nucleotide sequence: TGTGCCAGCAGTTTAAATTGGGCAGGGGGGGACGAGCAGTACTTC. Its translation is CASSLNWAGGDEQYF.